Listed below are T cell receptor beta chains from one sample, sequenced in a study of T cell repertoires in cytomegalovirus infection. TCRdb recomputed calls from the reads with MiXCR, one row per CDR3 protein. The repertoire has hundreds of thousands of distinct CDR3 sequences, roughly 30% of them found once; the top ten carry more than 12%. These receptors have no identified antigens. The material sequenced was cultured CD8+ T cells from PBMCs, taken from culture after CMV antigen stimulation. Source of these receptors: a human donor in good health (CMV status not recorded). Some clones in this sample may be carry-over from other donors' samples. CDR3s include the opening cysteine and the closing phenylalanine or tryptophan.

V | CDR3
TRBV7-6 | CASSSAGTGYEQYF
TRBV12-3/TRBV12-4 | CASGLGTGIFYGYTF
TRBV7-2 | CASSLESRGLDGELFF
TRBV4-1 | CASSQASRGQETQYF
TRBV15 | CATSRDRQGSSGNTIYF
TRBV28 | CASSFPRREKDNEQFF
TRBV6-2/TRBV6-3 | CASSDATERLGDSENIQYF
TRBV15 | CATSGTGYTGYTF
TRBV12-3/TRBV12-4 | CATYLASLYGYTF
TRBV10-3 | CAISESVRLANTEAFF
TRBV28 | CASSGNRDREEVGTNEQFF
TRBV7-9 | CASSLVSGLNSPLHF
TRBV7-9 | CASSLPSGAMTANYGYTF
TRBV28 | CASSLDVTNTDTQYF
TRBV18 | CASSPTTVTDTQYF
TRBV24-1 | CATSETINTGTGGTDTQYF
TRBV7-9 | CASSLVRMEKLFF
TRBV27 | CASSLFRGQQPQHF
TRBV12-3/TRBV12-4 | CASRDPGQGSYGYTF
TRBV7-8 | CASSSRGGGNQPQHF
TRBV2 | CASSERRGPDQPQHF
TRBV27 | CASTWGGAGNSPLHF
TRBV4-1 | CASSQTGGGQEQFF
TRBV27 | CASSFLQGGNTEAFF
TRBV27 | CASSPLKTGRMNTEAFF
TRBV19 | CASMGLEETQYF